This is a list of T cell receptor beta chains from one sample in a study of Ad26.COV2.S vaccination and SARS-CoV-2 variants. The method was immunoSEQ multiplex PCR; TCRdb's version includes in-frame clones alone and lacks a portion of them. The profile shows fewer than 400,000 clones, 75% to 90% of them singletons. Source: peripheral blood, taken in a trial of Ad26.COV2.S vaccine versus placebo. The receptors were gathered from a person aged 18-65 years who received the Ad26.COV2.S COVID-19 vaccine or a placebo. Each CDR3 is given with its conserved first and last residue. Each record gives: J gene, CDR3 length, D gene, V gene, clone size, CDR3 protein, CDR3 DNA. A D gene is named only where the DNA matches it firmly. Clone size is stated in some rows and not others, as once, few, many or a class when expanded.

>TRBJ1-2|13|.|TRBV6-1|.
CASSEVAGGGYTF
TGTGCCAGCAGTGAAGTTGCAGGAGGTGGCTACACCTTC
>TRBJ2-1|14|TRBD1|TRBV29-1|.
CSTEATGTYNEQFF
TGCAGCACCGAGGCGACAGGGACCTACAATGAGCAGTTCTTC
>TRBJ1-2|17|.|TRBV3-1/TRBV3-2|.
CASSQVWGAQRNYGYTF
TGTGCCAGCAGCCAAGTATGGGGGGCCCAACGAAACTATGGCTACACCTTC
>TRBJ2-1|21|TRBD2|TRBV18|.
CASSPPPRTSGGALFYNEQFF
TGTGCCAGCTCACCACCCCCCCGGACTAGCGGGGGGGCCCTATTCTACAATGAGCAGTTCTTC
>TRBJ2-3|14|.|TRBV2|.
CASSAGRGPDTQYF
TGTGCCAGCAGTGCGGGGCGGGGCCCAGATACGCAGTATTTT
>TRBJ1-1|11|.|TRBV10-2|once
CASASYTEAFF
TGCGCCAGCGCCAGTTACACTGAAGCTTTCTTT
>TRBJ2-3|15|TRBD1|TRBV27|.
CASSQTGGATDTQYF
TGTGCCAGCAGTCAGACAGGGGGCGCAACAGATACGCAGTATTTT
>TRBJ1-1|12|.|TRBV29-1|.
CSGQKMNTEAFF
TGCAGCGGACAGAAAATGAACACTGAAGCTTTCTTT
>TRBJ1-4|15|.|TRBV3-1/TRBV3-2|.
CASSQSSRAGEKLFF
TGTGCCAGCAGCCAAAGTAGTAGGGCGGGCGAAAAACTGTTTTTT
>TRBJ2-6|14|.|TRBV11-2|.
CASRSFLQQHVLTF
TGTGCCAGCAGGTCCTTCCTACAACAACACGTCCTGACTTTC
>TRBJ2-1|14|.|TRBV7-2|.
CASSLDGGLYEQFF
TGTGCCAGCAGTCTCGACGGTGGGCTGTATGAGCAGTTCTTC
>TRBJ2-1|15|.|TRBV2|.
CASSLLGSSYNEQFF
TGTGCCAGCAGTCTACTGGGGAGCTCCTACAATGAGCAGTTCTTC
>TRBJ1-5|13|TRBD1|TRBV2|.
CASNRDRDQPQHF
TGTGCCAGCAACCGGGACAGAGATCAGCCCCAGCATTTT
>TRBJ1-3|23|TRBD1|TRBV23-1|.
CASRPKLEAGQGSLHFSGNTIYF
TGCGCCAGCAGGCCAAAACTAGAAGCAGGACAGGGGTCTCTACACTTCTCTGGAAACACCATATATTTT
>TRBJ1-2|13|.|TRBV5-1|.
CASNPDGNYGYTF
TGCGCCAGCAACCCGGACGGAAACTATGGCTACACCTTC
>TRBJ2-3|13|.|TRBV24-1|once
CATSDPGVDTQYF
TGTGCCACCAGTGACCCCGGAGTCGATACGCAGTATTTT
>TRBJ1-2|15|.|TRBV2|.
CASSRSGTSNYGYTF
TGTGCCAGCAGTCGATCCGGGACGTCGAACTATGGCTACACCTTC
>TRBJ2-2|17|.|TRBV10-3|.
CAHERGVGWVSTGELFF
TGTGCTCATGAGAGAGGGGTGGGCTGGGTGTCCACCGGGGAGCTGTTTTTT
>TRBJ2-5|15|.|TRBV5-1|.
CASSWTWGEGETQYF
TGCGCCAGCAGCTGGACGTGGGGAGAAGGTGAGACCCAGTACTTC
>TRBJ1-2|14|.|TRBV10-2|.
CASSPGSSNYGYTF
TGCGCCAGCAGCCCAGGGTCGAGTAACTATGGCTACACCTTC
>TRBJ2-1|14|TRBD2|TRBV19|.
CASSPGLAGGEQFF
TGTGCCAGTAGCCCGGGACTAGCGGGGGGTGAGCAGTTCTTC
>TRBJ1-1|14|.|TRBV18|.
CASSPGTANTEAFF
TGTGCCAGCTCACCAGGGACGGCGAACACTGAAGCTTTCTTT
>TRBJ1-5|16|TRBD1|TRBV6-2/TRBV6-3|few
CASSYGTGGAGQPQHF
TGTGCCAGCAGTTACGGTACAGGGGGAGCGGGGCAGCCCCAGCATTTT
>TRBJ1-5|14|.|TRBV4-1|.
CASSQGRGNQPQHF
TGCGCCAGCAGCCAAGGCCGGGGGAATCAGCCCCAGCATTTT
>TRBJ2-5|16|TRBD2|TRBV2|.
CASSESKRGGEETQYF
TGTGCCAGCAGTGAATCTAAGCGGGGAGGAGAAGAGACCCAGTACTTC
>TRBJ1-2|15|.|TRBV4-3|.
CASSQDLGTNYGYTF
TGCGCCAGCAGCCAAGATCTGGGAACTAACTATGGCTACACCTTC
>TRBJ1-1|14|.|TRBV27|.
CASSSISGGTEAFF
TGTGCCAGCAGTTCAATTTCCGGGGGCACTGAAGCTTTCTTT
>TRBJ1-1|16|TRBD1|TRBV5-8|.
CASSPGQGIAGTEAFF
TGTGCCAGCAGCCCGGGACAGGGGATCGCAGGCACTGAAGCTTTCTTT
>TRBJ2-1|16|TRBD2|TRBV5-4|.
CASSPSPSGGAGEQFF
TGTGCCAGCAGCCCCTCCCCCAGCGGGGGGGCAGGTGAGCAGTTCTTC
>TRBJ2-5|13|.|TRBV3-1/TRBV3-2|.
CASSQDGEETQYF
TGTGCCAGCAGCCAAGACGGAGAAGAGACCCAGTACTTC
>TRBJ2-7|14|.|TRBV20-1|.
CSASKETARNEQYF
TGCAGTGCTAGTAAGGAGACAGCCCGAAACGAGCAGTACTTC
>TRBJ1-1|15|.|TRBV5-1|.
CASSLDPGRYNEAFF
TGCGCCAGCAGCTTGGACCCGGGGCGATACAATGAAGCTTTCTTT
>TRBJ1-2|17|TRBD1|TRBV10-3|.
CAISESKTGAPSRGYTF
TGTGCCATCAGTGAGTCGAAGACAGGGGCCCCTAGTCGGGGCTACACCTTC
>TRBJ2-3|14|.|TRBV5-5|.
CASSFRTVEDTQYF
TGTGCCAGCAGCTTCCGGACAGTTGAAGATACGCAGTATTTT
>TRBJ1-1|15|TRBD1|TRBV6-4|.
CASRVMGQLNTEAFF
TGTGCCAGCAGAGTAATGGGACAGCTAAACACTGAAGCTTTCTTT
>TRBJ1-1|13|.|TRBV12-3/TRBV12-4|.
CASSLGQNTEAFF
TGTGCCAGCAGTTTGGGACAGAACACTGAAGCTTTCTTT
>TRBJ1-6|16|.|TRBV11-2|.
CASSFRTAAGNSPLHF
TGTGCCAGCAGCTTCCGGACAGCCGCCGGTAATTCACCCCTCCACTTT
>TRBJ1-5|14|.|TRBV18|.
CASSPPGGNQPQHF
TGTGCCAGCTCACCACCGGGGGGGAATCAGCCCCAGCATTTT
>TRBJ2-7|16|TRBD1|TRBV15|.
CATSGKGTGGSNEQYF
TGTGCCACCAGCGGGAAGGGGACAGGGGGCAGCAACGAGCAGTACTTC
>TRBJ1-2|13|TRBD1|TRBV27|.
CASSLKQGYGYTF
TGTGCCAGCAGTTTAAAACAGGGGTATGGCTACACCTTC
>TRBJ2-2|15|.|TRBV2|few
CASSPTGSDTGELFF
TGTGCCAGCAGTCCGACAGGTTCAGACACCGGGGAGCTGTTTTTT
>TRBJ2-5|13|TRBD2|TRBV7-2|.
CASRPGGMETQYF
TGTGCCAGCAGGCCGGGGGGGATGGAGACCCAGTACTTC
>TRBJ1-6|18|TRBD1|TRBV12-5|once
CASGLVNSGGQPYSPLHF
TGTGCTAGTGGTTTGGTAAATAGCGGGGGACAGCCTTATTCACCCCTCCACTTT
>TRBJ2-1|16|.|TRBV6-5|once
CASSYSGGPPYNEQFF
TGTGCCAGCAGTTACTCCGGCGGGCCCCCCTACAATGAGCAGTTCTTC
>TRBJ2-3|13|.|TRBV11-3|.
CASSYILGDTQYF
TGTGCCAGCAGTTATATACTGGGAGATACGCAGTATTTT
>TRBJ2-4|14|TRBD1|TRBV2|.
CASRQGEAKNIQYF
TGTGCCAGCAGACAGGGGGAAGCCAAAAACATTCAGTACTTC
>TRBJ1-6|19|.|TRBV21-1|.
CASSPSDRGEIIRFSPLHF
TGTGCCAGCAGCCCATCCGACAGGGGTGAAATCATCCGATTCTCACCCCTCCACTTT
>TRBJ1-2|16|.|TRBV5-4|.
CASSLDPSPANYGYTF
TGTGCCAGCAGCTTGGACCCTAGCCCAGCTAACTATGGCTACACCTTC
>TRBJ2-3|16|.|TRBV5-1|.
CASSLEGGLLTDTQYF
TGCGCCAGCAGCTTGGAGGGGGGACTCCTCACAGATACGCAGTATTTT
>TRBJ1-1|12|.|TRBV7-9|.
CASSLGTTEAFF
TGTGCCAGCAGCTTAGGGACCACTGAAGCTTTCTTT
>TRBJ2-3|16|.|TRBV7-9|.
CASTRAWTGGTDTQYF
TGTGCCAGCACCAGGGCCTGGACGGGGGGCACAGATACGCAGTATTTT
>TRBJ2-6|18|.|TRBV7-8|.
CASSLSLSGGNGANVLTF
TGTGCCAGCAGCTTATCGTTGTCAGGGGGGAATGGGGCCAACGTCCTGACTTTC
>TRBJ2-7|18|TRBD2|TRBV7-7|.
CASSLFGLRGGLQYEQYF
TGTGCCAGCAGCTTATTCGGTTTGCGGGGGGGCCTCCAGTACGAGCAGTACTTC
>TRBJ1-5|15|.|TRBV6-5|.
CASSYSSARGQPQHF
TGTGCCAGCAGTTACTCGTCTGCGCGAGGGCAGCCCCAGCATTTT
>TRBJ1-2|13|.|TRBV25-1|.
CASSELGYNGYTF
TGTGCCAGCAGTGAACTGGGGTATAATGGCTACACCTTC
>TRBJ2-7|17|TRBD1|TRBV5-1|.
CASSFALSGTGNYEQYF
TGCGCCAGCAGCTTTGCCTTGAGCGGGACAGGGAACTACGAGCAGTACTTC